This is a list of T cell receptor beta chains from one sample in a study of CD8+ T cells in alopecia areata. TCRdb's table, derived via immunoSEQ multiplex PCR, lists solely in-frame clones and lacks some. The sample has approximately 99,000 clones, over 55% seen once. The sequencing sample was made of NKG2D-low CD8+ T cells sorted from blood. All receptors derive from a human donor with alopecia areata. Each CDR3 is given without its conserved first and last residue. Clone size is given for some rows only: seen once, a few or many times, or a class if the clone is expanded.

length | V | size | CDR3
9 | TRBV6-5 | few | ASGLHNEQF
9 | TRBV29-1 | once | SVDRNDEQF
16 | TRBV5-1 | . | ASSRPSMAETSTDTQY
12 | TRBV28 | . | ASSLLQGKGGYT
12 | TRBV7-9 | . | ASSLSGSSYEQY
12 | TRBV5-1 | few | ASSFRTSDNEQF
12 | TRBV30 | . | AWSASVIYNEQF
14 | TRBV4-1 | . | ASSPQRGRGTDTQY
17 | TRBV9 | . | ASSARTGSSGSSTGELF
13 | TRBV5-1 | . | ASSLEGVSYNEQF
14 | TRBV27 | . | ASSFEPGQGTSREY
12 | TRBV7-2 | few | ASSSSGRRYEQY
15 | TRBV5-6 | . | ASSPSPLQGWSEKLF
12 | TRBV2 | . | ASSDTRDADIQY
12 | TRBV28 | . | ASSYEGRTDTQY
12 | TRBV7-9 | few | ASSLVIQGETQY
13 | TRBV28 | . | ASSGFRESSYEQY
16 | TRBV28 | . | ASSFPDSIALSAYGYT
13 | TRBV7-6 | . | ASSPRTGSTDTQY
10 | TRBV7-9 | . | ASSLVMTEAF
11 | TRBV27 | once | ASSLGTYYEQY
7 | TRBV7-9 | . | ASGGEQF
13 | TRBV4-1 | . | ASSQVQGSSYEQY
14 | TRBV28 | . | ASSSTGPSIEETQY
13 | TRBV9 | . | ASSGSGSVTDTQY
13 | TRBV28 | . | ASSFARYGSGEQY
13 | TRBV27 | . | ASSFASLANYGYT
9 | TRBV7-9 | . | ASSSTGGQY
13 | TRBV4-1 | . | ASSPEYSSYNEQF
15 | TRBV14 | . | ASSHPGLAGGGNEQF
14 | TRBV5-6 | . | ASSGTTGSGDEKLF
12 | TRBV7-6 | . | ASSEAGVPHEQY
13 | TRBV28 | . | ASRFVKAGANVLT
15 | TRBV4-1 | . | ASSQVHTRTGGYEQY
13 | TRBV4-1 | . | ASIPDAGGTGEQY
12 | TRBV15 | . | ATSRASGNTEAF
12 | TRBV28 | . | ASTAGTGRYEQY
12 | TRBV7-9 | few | ASSFRQGLGELF
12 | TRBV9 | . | ASSTGTGGYEQY
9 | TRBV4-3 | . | ASSPGNEQF
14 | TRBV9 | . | ASSVARDTETDTQY
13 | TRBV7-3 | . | ASSRGASGKETQY
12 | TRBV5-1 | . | ASSAAGSSYEQY
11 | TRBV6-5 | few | ASSQNRYNEQF
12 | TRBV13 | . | ASREGLGANVLT
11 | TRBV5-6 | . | ASSLTGTYEQY
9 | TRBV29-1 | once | SVTEGTEAF
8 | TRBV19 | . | ASSDYGYT
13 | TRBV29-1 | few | SVDGGNSGYNEQF
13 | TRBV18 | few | ASSKTSDNTDTQY
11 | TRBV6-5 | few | ASSYEVDNEQF
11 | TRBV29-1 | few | SVTDRSSYEQY
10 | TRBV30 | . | AWSVSGNEQF
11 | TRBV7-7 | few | ASSLSSADTQY